Following are 32 T cell receptor beta chains from one sample sequenced in a study of cytomegalovirus exposure and HLA in healthy donors. PCR was performed using 60 Vbeta and 13 Jbeta primers. Repertoires were generated with immunoSEQ multiplex PCR, while TCRdb's copy carries only in-frame clones and drops some. Here the sample spans 150,000 to 200,000 clones, about 79% being singletons. Sequences were obtained from PBMCs. The receptors shown here come from a woman aged 45-59 years in good health and CMV-seropositive.

The chain joins TRBV5-1 to TRBJ2-2; TRBD1 might be the D (6 bases). There are 14 residues in the CDR3. Germline V CDR1 and CDR2: SGHRS, YFSETQ. The ends were cut back, 4 bases at V and 6 bases at J, with 13 bases in the middle. The CDR3 here is CASSIGQSAGELFF. The DNA of the CDR3 is TGCGCCAGCAGCATCGGACAGTCGGCCGGGGAGCTGTTTTTT.

This chain uses TRBV4-3 with TRBJ2-3; maybe TRBD2 (6 bases). Germline CDR1 LGHNA, CDR2 YSLEER. The CDR3 extends over 16 amino acids. The V end lost 1 base, the J end lost 2 bases, and 13 bases lay between the germline ends. DNA of the CDR3: TGCGCCAGCAGCCAAGTCGCCGGCGGGGACACAGATACGCAGTATTTT. Protein sequence: CASSQVAGGDTDTQYF.

The chain combines TRBV11-2 with TRBJ2-1; 8 bases are a match to TRBD2. Unmatched junction bases numbered 7, after V lost 3 bases and J lost 0 bases. CDR1 SGHAT and CDR2 FQNNGV come from the germline V gene. The CDR3 spans 17 residues. The CDR3 DNA sequence: TGTGCCAGCAGCTTCCCGACTAGCGTGAGCTCCTACAATGAGCAGTTCTTC. Protein product: CASSFPTSVSSYNEQFF. The full variable domain, rest sourced from reference TRBV11-2 and TRBJ2-1, is EAGVAQSPRYKIIEKRQSVAFWCNPISGHATLYWYQQILGQGPKLLIQFQNNGVVDDSQLPKDRFSAERLKGVDSTLKIQPAKLEDSAVYLCASSFPTSVSSYNEQFFGPGTRLTVL.

This clone has more than one count but fewer than ten. V gene TRBV29-1 combines with J gene TRBJ1-5, with D tentatively TRBD1 (5 bases). Germline loops: CDR1 SQVTM, CDR2 ANQGSEA. This CDR3 has 13 residues. V lost 6 bases, J lost 2 bases, and 11 bases lay in between. The CDR3 region is CSVRQSGNQPQHF. The CDR3, as DNA: TGCAGCGTCAGACAGTCGGGCAATCAGCCCCAGCATTTT. Complete variable domain (other parts from reference TRBV29-1 and TRBJ1-5): SAVISQKPSRDICQRGTSLTIQCQVDSQVTMMFWYRQQPGQSLTLIATANQGSEATYESGFVIDKFPISRPNLTFSTLTVSNMSPEDSSIYLCSVRQSGNQPQHFGDGTRLSIL.

V is TRBV5-6 and J is TRBJ1-2; maybe TRBD1 (5 bases). The CDR3 runs 15 residues. CDR1 and CDR2 (germline): SGHDT, YYEEEE. V was shortened by 4 bases and J by 8 bases, with 21 bases between the two germline ends. The DNA of the CDR3 is TGTGCCAGCAGCCCACCAGGGCGTCGGACCAGCGGCTACACCTTC. Translated: CASSPPGRRTSGYTF.

V is TRBV2 and J is TRBJ1-1, with a weak D call TRBD1 (6 bases). Trimming took 4 bases from V and 4 from J, leaving 10 bases between them. There are 13 residues in the CDR3. Germline CDR1 and CDR2: SNHLY and FYNNEI. The CDR3 loop is CASSADSPTEAFF. DNA for the CDR3: TGTGCCAGCAGTGCGGACAGTCCCACTGAAGCTTTCTTT.

This chain connects TRBV19 to TRBJ2-1; TRBD1 matches at 9 bases. The CDR3 totals 14 residues. Per the germline V gene, CDR1 is LNHDA and CDR2 is SQIVND (reference sequence). The junction had 7 bases not matched to a gene; V was cut back by 7 bases and J by 6 bases. CDR3 bases: TGTGCCAGTAAAGGGACAGGGTTGGTCAATGAGCAGTTCTTC. As protein: CASKGTGLVNEQFF.

The V and J genes are TRBV7-9 and TRBJ2-7; 8 bases map to TRBD2. The J segment lost 1 base and the V segment lost 5 bases, leaving 4 bases of the junction unmatched. Germline assignment: CDR1 SEHNR and CDR2 FQNEAQ (reference sequence). This CDR3 comprises 14 residues. The CDR3: CASSPGGGSYEQYF. CDR3 bases: TGTGCCAGCAGCCCCGGGGGGGGATCCTACGAGCAGTACTTC.

This chain uses TRBV20-1 with TRBJ2-1; tentatively, D is TRBD1 (5 bases). The germline gives CDR1 DFQATT, CDR2 SNEGSKA (reference sequence). CDR3 size: 11 residues. The CDR3 DNA reads as TGCAGCGCACAGGTGAGGAATGAGCAGTTCTTC. It translates to CSAQVRNEQFF.

V gene TRBV4-1 combines with J gene TRBJ1-2; D unclear. This CDR3 region has 14 residues. Trimming shortened V by 2 bases and J by 8 bases, and 15 bases separated the two germline ends. Germline V gene data show CDR1 as MGHRA and CDR2 as YSYEKL. The CDR3 loop reads CASSQPDALGGYTF. Here the CDR3 DNA reads TGCGCCAGCAGCCAACCGGATGCACTAGGGGGCTACACCTTC.

The chain employs TRBV10-3 and TRBJ1-5; D call uncertain. V lost 3 bases and J 2 bases, leaving 5 bases between the germline ends. This CDR3 region has 13 residues. Germline lookup yields CDR1 ENHRY and CDR2 SYGVKD. The CDR3 DNA is TGTGCCATCAGTGAAACGGGCAATCAGCCCCAGCATTTT. This codes for CAISETGNQPQHF.

J is TRBJ2-2 and V is TRBV5-1; D is possibly TRBD2 (6 bases). V was trimmed by 4 bases and J by 2 bases, leaving 15 bases between them. Germline V gene data show CDR1 as SGHRS and CDR2 as YFSETQ. CDR3 length: 16 residues. CDR3 nucleotide sequence: TGCGCCAGCAGCCGGAGGGACCGCTCCAACACCGGGGAGCTGTTTTTT. Its protein product is CASSRRDRSNTGELFF. Filled out from reference TRBV5-1 and TRBJ2-2, the complete variable domain reads KAGVTQTPRYLIKTRGQQVTLSCSPISGHRSVSWYQQTPGQGLQFLFEYFSETQRNKGNFPGRFSGRQFSNSRSEMNVSTLELGDSALYLCASSRRDRSNTGELFFGEGSRLTVL.

The V gene is TRBV15, the J gene TRBJ1-5, with TRBD1 identical over 9 bases. There are 18 residues in the CDR3. The germline V gene encodes CDR1 LNHNV and CDR2 YYDKDF (reference sequence). The ends lost 7 bases at V and 0 bases at J; junction bases unmatched: 13. CDR3 in DNA: TGTGCCACCAACTCGGGACAGGGAGAAGGGAGTAGCAATCAGCCCCAGCATTTT. This sequence encodes CATNSGQGEGSSNQPQHF.

The chain couples TRBV18 to TRBJ1-1; D not certain. This CDR3 is built from 16 residues. Trimming cost V 3 bases and J 4 bases, with 18 bases left between them. Germline V gene data show CDR1 as KGHSH and CDR2 as LQKENI. The CDR3 spells CASSPTLLRGSTEAFF. CDR3 DNA: TGTGCCAGCTCACCTACCCTGTTACGGGGAAGCACTGAAGCTTTCTTT.

The chain combines TRBV9 with TRBJ2-3, with 13 positions matching TRBD2. The CDR3 contains 18 residues. Germline V gene lookup returns CDR1 SGDLS and CDR2 YYNGEE. V lost 1 base to trimming and J lost 1 base; unmatched junction nucleotides: 6. This CDR3 reads CASSVMGGTSGGTDTQYF. The CDR3 DNA sequence: TGTGCCAGCAGCGTAATGGGCGGGACTAGCGGGGGCACAGATACGCAGTATTTT.

The rearrangement links TRBV7-2 to TRBJ2-3, with D hard to call. There are 14 residues in the CDR3. CDR1 and CDR2 from the germline V gene are SGHTA and FQGNSA. Trimming removed 5 bases from V and 3 bases from J, with 12 bases in between. CDR3 region: CASSPLGATDTQYF. DNA for the CDR3: TGTGCCAGCAGCCCCCTCGGTGCTACAGATACGCAGTATTTT.

This clone has a single count. V is TRBV6-5 and J is TRBJ1-4; 7 bases fit TRBD1. Germline V gene data show CDR1 as MNHEY and CDR2 as SVGAGI. The CDR3 is made up of 14 amino acids. With V trimmed by 8 bases and J by 8 bases, 11 bases remained unmatched. CDR3 DNA: TGTGCCAGCTCGCGAGGGGGCGGGAACGAAAAACTGTTTTTT. Protein: CASSRGGGNEKLFF.

The rearrangement links TRBV6-1 to TRBJ1-3; weak D call: TRBD1 (6 bases). The V and J ends lost 4 bases and 8 bases respectively, with 9 bases between them. The length of the CDR3 is 12 residues. Germline lookup yields CDR1 MNHNS and CDR2 SASEGT. As DNA, the CDR3 is TGTGCCAGCAGTGGGCAGGGGTACACCATATATTTT. Translation gives CASSGQGYTIYF.

V gene TRBV13 combines with J gene TRBJ1-6; perhaps TRBD1 as D (6 bases). Trimming shortened V by 4 bases and J by 4 bases, and 17 bases separated the two germline ends. The CDR3 consists of 17 residues. CDR1 PRHDT and CDR2 FYEKMQ come from the germline V gene (reference sequence). CDR3 sequence reads: CASSSSTGGLYNSPLHF. As DNA, the CDR3 is TGTGCCAGCAGCTCTTCGACAGGCGGCCTTTATAATTCACCCCTCCACTTT.

This clone was recorded a few times. The V and J genes are TRBV2 and TRBJ2-5, with D perhaps matching TRBD2 (7 bases). The CDR3 has 15 amino acids. Trimming removed 3 bases at V and 5 bases at J, with 16 bases between. CDR1 SNHLY and CDR2 FYNNEI come from the germline V gene. This CDR3 is CASSDVGGPAETQYF. The CDR3, as DNA: TGTGCCAGCAGTGACGTGGGGGGGCCGGCCGAGACCCAGTACTTC.

The chain carries TRBV11-1 and TRBJ2-7; possible D gene TRBD1, 6 bases. Trimming pared 5 bases from V and 1 base from J, leaving 15 bases between. The CDR3 has 15 amino acids. Looked up from germline, CDR1 is SGHAT and CDR2 is FQDESV (reference sequence). CDR3 loop: CASSPALDRSYEQYF. For the CDR3, the DNA is TGTGCCAGCAGCCCCGCTTTGGACAGATCCTACGAGCAGTACTTC.

The chain uses TRBV28 and TRBJ2-5; the D is unclear. This CDR3 is 14 amino acids long. Deletions cut 6 bases from V and 2 bases from J, with 13 bases between. Per the germline V gene, CDR1 is MDHEN and CDR2 is SYDVKM. CDR3 region: CASSRENLQETQYF. CDR3 DNA sequence: TGTGCCAGCAGCCGAGAAAACCTTCAAGAGACCCAGTACTTC. The entire variable domain, with the rest obtained from reference TRBV28 and TRBJ2-5, is as follows: DVKVTQSSRYLVKRTGEKVFLECVQDMDHENMFWYRQDPGLGLRLIYFSYDVKMKEKGDIPEGYSVSREKKERFSLILESASTNQTSMYLCASSRENLQETQYFGPGTRLLVL.

The CDR3 region has the DNA TGTGCCAGCAGCTTAGGACTAGCGGGAACGGTGGGTACGCAGTATTTT. Amino acid sequence: CASSLGLAGTVGTQYF. The chain carries TRBV7-2 and TRBJ2-3, with TRBD2 identical over 11 bases. J gave up 8 bases and V 1 base, and 8 bases lay outside the gene matches. Germline loops: CDR1 SGHTA, CDR2 FQGNSA. CDR3 length equals 16 residues.

CDR3: CASREGGTGNYGYTF. The CDR3 DNA sequence: TGTGCCAGCAGGGAGGGCGGGACAGGGAACTATGGCTACACCTTC. The chain has TRBV5-5 and TRBJ1-2; 9 nucleotides line up with TRBD1. The CDR3 spans 15 residues. J lost 2 bases, V lost 5 bases, and 7 bases had no gene match. CDR1 SGHKS and CDR2 YYEKEE come from the germline V gene (reference sequence). The full variable domain, with the rest looked up from reference TRBV5-5 and TRBJ1-2, is DAGVTQSPTHLIKTRGQQVTLRCSPISGHKSVSWYQQVLGQGPQFIFQYYEKEERGRGNFPDRFSARQFPNYSSELNVNALLLGDSALYLCASREGGTGNYGYTFGSGTRLTVV.

This clone showed up just a few times. The chain carries TRBV19 and TRBJ1-6; 8 nucleotides align to TRBD1. After removal of 4 bases from V and 10 bases from J, the junction contained 12 bases not matched to a gene. The germline CDR1 and CDR2 sequences are LNHDA and SQIVND (reference sequence). The CDR3 extends over 16 amino acids. CDR3 in amino acids: CASSRNRDRSRSPLHF. CDR3 nucleotide sequence: TGTGCCAGTAGTAGGAACCGGGACAGGTCTAGGTCACCCCTCCACTTT.

The V and J genes are TRBV13 and TRBJ2-1; unclear D gene. V lost 2 bases to trimming and J lost 6 bases, with 8 bases between them. The germline CDR1 and CDR2 sequences are PRHDT and FYEKMQ (reference sequence). The CDR3 totals 13 residues. CDR3: CASSLLLSNEQFF. The DNA of the CDR3 is TGTGCCAGCAGCTTACTCCTTAGCAATGAGCAGTTCTTC.

A single count supports this clone. The gene calls are TRBV6-6 and TRBJ1-2; no clear D. The germline V and J ends were trimmed by 7 bases and 4 bases, with 16 bases remaining between them. Germline-derived CDR1 and CDR2 are MNHNY and SVGAGI (reference sequence). This CDR3 is 14 amino acids long. The CDR3 sequence is CASTGSRVLYGYTF. CDR3 sequence (DNA): TGTGCCAGCACCGGGTCGAGGGTCCTCTATGGCTACACCTTC.

The chain uses TRBV13 and TRBJ2-5; the match to TRBD1 covers 12 bases. CDR1 PRHDT and CDR2 FYEKMQ come from the germline V gene (reference sequence). Trimming at V came to 4 bases and at J to 1 base, leaving 7 bases not matched to a gene. The CDR3 has 17 amino acids. CDR3: CASSSTGQGASQETQYF. As DNA, the CDR3 is TGTGCCAGCAGCTCAACGGGACAGGGGGCCTCCCAAGAGACCCAGTACTTC.

The chain combines TRBV7-6 with TRBJ2-6, with a possible D match to TRBD1 (6 bases). The V end was cut by 4 bases, the J end by 1 base, with 14 bases between. Germline assignment: CDR1 SGHVS and CDR2 FNYEAQ. CDR3 length equals 17 residues. The CDR3, as DNA: TGTGCCAGCAGCTATTCGACAGGACCTTCTGGGGCCAACGTCCTGACTTTC. This sequence encodes CASSYSTGPSGANVLTF.

The genes are TRBV19 and TRBJ1-1; D is ambiguous. This CDR3 is built from 12 residues. Looked up from germline, CDR1 is LNHDA and CDR2 is SQIVND (reference sequence). Trimming stripped 7 bases from V and 4 bases from J, with 10 bases between. This CDR3 is CASTTRGTEAFF. In DNA, the CDR3 is TGTGCCAGTACGACCCGGGGCACTGAAGCTTTCTTT.

V is TRBV30 and J is TRBJ1-5, with unresolved D. Germline values: CDR1 GTSNPN, CDR2 SVGIG (reference sequence). The germline V and J ends were trimmed by 4 bases and 5 bases, with 15 bases remaining between them. The CDR3 consists of 14 residues. The CDR3 protein is CAWTPDSRYQPQHF. The DNA for the CDR3 is TGTGCCTGGACCCCGGACTCCCGCTATCAGCCCCAGCATTTT. Looking up the rest from reference TRBV30 and TRBJ1-5 gives the full variable domain: SQTIHQWPATLVQPVGSPLSLECTVEGTSNPNLYWYRQAAGRGLQLLFYSVGIGQISSEVPQNLSASRPQDRQFILSSKKLLLSDSGFYLCAWTPDSRYQPQHFGDGTRLSIL.

The gene calls are TRBV6-6 and TRBJ1-4, with D hard to call. This CDR3 has 13 residues. Trimming shortened V by 6 bases and J by 4 bases, and 9 bases separated the two germline ends. From germline, CDR1 is MNHNY and CDR2 SVGAGI (reference sequence). CDR3 sequence: CASSPPVNEKLFF. Written as DNA, the CDR3 is TGTGCCAGCAGCCCGCCGGTTAATGAAAAACTGTTTTTT.